Listed here is a single T cell receptor (beta chain). Its antigen is unknown. Every subset had its genomic DNA shared out evenly among several immunoSEQ plates. Sequencing used immunoSEQ multiplex PCR; TCRdb keeps in-frame clones, though not all of them. The sample yields roughly 2.5 million clones, just over 90% seen once. This entry comes from a study of shared clonotypes between healthy human individuals. Overall study context: Three CD4 naive, three CD4 memory, two CD8 naive and one CD8 memory plate were used per donor. General study findings and limits: Naive subsets tended to show greater estimated richness than memory subsets. Relative to their counterparts shared across all four donors, non-shared clonotypes exhibited diminished generation probabilities.

V dropped 0 bases and J dropped 7; count of bases not matched to a gene: 9. This CDR3 comprises 18 residues. Germline CDR1 is SGDLS and CDR2 is YYNGEE. The rearrangement joins TRBV9 to TRBJ2-3; TRBD2 matches 15 bases. The sequence came from a man between 18 and 29 years old in good health. What was sequenced was naive CD4+ T cells sorted from blood. The subset here: CD45RA+ positively selected. The DNA of the CDR3 is TGTGCCAGCAGCGTAGTTGCGGGACTAGCGGGGGGACAGAATACGCAGTATTTT. It translates to CASSVVAGLAGGQNTQYF.